Following are 25 T cell receptor beta chains from one sample sequenced in a study of response to subunit inactivated influenza vaccine (dated by TCRdb to 2016 to 2018). Libraries were constructed by RT-PCR. The listed sequencing device is Illumina HiSeq 2500. TCRdb handled the public reads itself, with Q25 trimming in fastp and clone calling in MiXCR, and kept productive beta chains. Rows with one shared CDR3 protein collapse into an entry with the most common genes and DNA. A total of more than 200,000 distinct CDR3 sequences appear in this sample, 10% to 15% of them only once. The ten biggest clones cover 7.8% of the sample. Sequences were derived from non-naive T cells sorted from PBMCs, sampled 14 to 15 days before vaccination. Explained via the paper, the cell subset or site label denotes: memory T cell fraction. These receptor sequences come from a man over 45 who received an inactivated influenza vaccine. Donor details come from another sample of the same person, matched by shared clones.

This clonotype was seen only a few times. V and J are TRBV7-2 and TRBJ2-1; 7 bases are a match to TRBD2. The V gene's germline CDR1 is SGHTA and CDR2 FQGNSA. The V segment lost 6 bases and the J segment 7 bases; nucleotides outside the gene matches: 15. The CDR3 is 16 amino acids. This CDR3 reads CASRGGGDSPSNEQFF. CDR3 nucleotides: TGTGCCAGCAGGGGTGGGGGGGACTCCCCTTCTAATGAGCAGTTCTTC.

The CDR3 region is CASTLGSGNYGYTF. CDR3 DNA: TGCGCCAGCACCCTCGGGAGTGGGAACTATGGCTACACCTTC. The V and J genes are TRBV4-1 and TRBJ1-2, with D unresolved. Per the germline V gene, CDR1 is MGHRA and CDR2 is YSYEKL. Between the trimmed V and J ends, which lost 7 bases and 2 bases, there was a span of 14 bases. The CDR3 contains 14 residues.

This clonotype was counted at least ten times. The chain combines TRBV11-2 with TRBJ2-7; D unclear. Looked up from germline, CDR1 is SGHAT and CDR2 is FQNNGV. The V end lost 0 bases, the J end lost 5 bases, and 5 bases lay between the germline ends. The CDR3 is made up of 12 amino acids. In DNA form, the CDR3 reads TGTGCCAGCAGCTTAGATCGCGACGAGCAGTACTTC. Amino acids: CASSLDRDEQYF.

Only a few counts were recorded for this clonotype. The chain uses TRBV2 and TRBJ1-4; 9 bases match TRBD1. V lost 8 bases to trimming and J lost 7 bases; unmatched junction nucleotides: 8. The CDR3 contains 14 residues. CDR1 SNHLY and CDR2 FYNNEI come from the germline V gene. The DNA of the CDR3 is TGTGCCAGCTCTCAGGACAGGGGACTTGAAAAACTGTTTTTT. Its protein product is CASSQDRGLEKLFF.

The J gene is TRBJ1-1, the V gene TRBV4-3, with TRBD1 as a possible D gene (6 bases). This CDR3 is built from 15 residues. Per the germline V gene, CDR1 is LGHNA and CDR2 is YSLEER. Between the trimmed V and J ends, which lost 4 bases and 0 bases, there was a span of 12 bases. This CDR3 reads CASSRSRTVNTEAFF. Here the CDR3 DNA reads TGCGCCAGCAGCCGGTCCCGGACAGTGAACACTGAAGCTTTCTTT.

This clonotype was counted ten times or more. The rearrangement links TRBV21-1 to TRBJ2-2; the table gives TRBD1 as D, unverified against the DNA. TRBV21-1 is deemed a pseudogene. CDR3 size: 15 residues. The CDR3, as DNA: TGTGCCAGCAGGCCCGGGACAGGGTTGGCCGGGGAGCTGTTTTTT. Its translation is CASRPGTGLAGELFF.

This clonotype was recorded many times. This rearrangement joins TRBV29-1 to TRBJ2-7, with D maybe TRBD2 (6 bases). From germline, CDR1 is SQVTM and CDR2 ANQGSEA. The CDR3 covers 13 residues. Trimming removed 7 bases at V and 0 bases at J, with 13 bases between. The CDR3 DNA reads as TGCAGCGGGGTTGGGGGGTCCTCCTACGAGCAGTACTTC. Residues: CSGVGGSSYEQYF.

The rearrangement joins TRBV27 to TRBJ1-2; TRBD1 might be the D (6 bases). This CDR3 has 11 residues. Germline-derived CDR1 and CDR2 are MNHEY and SMNVEV (reference sequence). V was shortened by 5 bases and J by 10 bases, with 11 bases between the two germline ends. The DNA for the CDR3 is TGTGCCAGCAGTCAGGGGTTTGACTACACCTTC. Its protein is CASSQGFDYTF.

This clonotype has a count of ten or more. V usage is TRBV10-3 and J usage is TRBJ2-1; 7 bases align to TRBD2. V trimming: 5 bases; J trimming: 0 bases; junction bases outside the gene matches: 4. Germline V gene lookup returns CDR1 ENHRY and CDR2 SYGVKD. The CDR3 length is 15 residues. CDR3 protein: CAISSGGSSYNEQFF. The CDR3 DNA sequence: TGTGCCATCAGTTCCGGGGGGAGCTCCTACAATGAGCAGTTCTTC.

This clonotype was picked up a small number of times. The rearrangement uses TRBV15 and TRBJ2-7; perhaps TRBD2 as D (6 bases). Germline V gene data show CDR1 as LNHNV and CDR2 as YYDKDF (reference sequence). Trimming removed 5 bases from V and 7 bases from J, with 15 bases in between. CDR3 length: 13 amino acids. CDR3 loop: CATSGGLSSEQYF. As DNA, the CDR3 is TGTGCCACCAGCGGGGGACTGTCGTCTGAGCAGTACTTC.

This clonotype was counted ten times or more. The chain recombines TRBV12-3 or TRBV12-4 with TRBJ1-5; 12 bases are shared with TRBD1. The CDR3 covers 20 residues. With 6 bases clipped from V and 2 bases from J, the junction kept 17 bases outside the gene matches. The CDR3 DNA sequence: TGTGCCAGCAGATCCCCCCTTCCGGGACAGGGGGCAATTGGCAATCAGCCCCAGCATTTT. Translating gives CASRSPLPGQGAIGNQPQHF.

Here the CDR3 reads CAMGPGASGRTFREQYF. CDR3 nucleotide sequence: TGTGCCATGGGACCCGGCGCTAGCGGGAGGACCTTCAGGGAGCAGTACTTC. The chain is built from TRBV7-9 and TRBJ2-7; TRBD2 matches 11 bases. With 10 bases clipped from V and 7 bases from J, the junction kept 21 bases outside the gene matches. Looked up from germline, CDR1 is SEHNR and CDR2 is FQNEAQ (reference sequence). CDR3 length: 17 amino acids.

A few counts support this clonotype. V is TRBV7-9 and J is TRBJ2-7, with D unclear. This CDR3 comprises 15 residues. The V end lost 1 base, the J end lost 6 bases, and 16 bases lay between the germline ends. Germline V gene sequence: CDR1 SEHNR, CDR2 FQNEAQ (reference sequence). CDR3 nucleotides: TGTGCCAGCAGCTTAGGAGAACCCCGGAGAGGCGAGCAGTACTTC. It encodes CASSLGEPRRGEQYF.

The chain carries TRBV4-3 and TRBJ1-4; D unresolved. Deletions cut 0 bases from V and 10 bases from J, with 24 bases between. The CDR3 is 18 residues long. Germline CDR1 is LGHNA and CDR2 is YSLEER. The CDR3 nucleotides read TGCGCCAGCAGCCAAGATACGATCGGCGGGAGAGGAGTTGGAAAACTGTTTTTT. Its translation is CASSQDTIGGRGVGKLFF.

Many counts were recorded for this clonotype. The J gene is TRBJ2-1, the V gene TRBV20-1; tentative D call: TRBD2 (6 bases). V was clipped by 2 bases and J by 0 bases, with 8 bases between them. The CDR3 extends over 14 amino acids. Looked up from germline, CDR1 is DFQATT and CDR2 is SNEGSKA (reference sequence). The CDR3 nucleotides are TGCAGTGCTAGATTCGGGAGCTCCTACAATGAGCAGTTCTTC. As protein: CSARFGSSYNEQFF.

This chain connects TRBV12-3 or TRBV12-4 to TRBJ2-5; D perhaps matches TRBD1 (5 bases). The V end lost 5 bases, the J end lost 9 bases, and 19 bases lay between the germline ends. This CDR3 spans 14 amino acids. DNA for the CDR3: TGTGCCAGCAGTCACAGGACCCATTCTGGGGCCCAGTACTTC. Its translation is CASSHRTHSGAQYF.

This clonotype was detected once. The gene calls are TRBV9 and TRBJ2-5; no firm D call. CDR1 and CDR2 from the germline V gene are SGDLS and YYNGEE. Trimming took off 4 bases at V and 6 bases at J, with 13 bases between the two ends. The CDR3 extends over 13 amino acids. The CDR3, as DNA: TGTGCCAGCAGCCCCGCCGAATTAAAGACCCAGTACTTC. This encodes CASSPAELKTQYF.

This clonotype showed up just a few times. The chain employs TRBV12-3 or TRBV12-4 and TRBJ2-5, with D possibly TRBD1 on 6 matching bases. This CDR3 region has 12 residues. The V and J ends lost 4 bases and 4 bases respectively, with 7 bases between them. The CDR3 reads CASSWTVETQYF. The CDR3 region has the DNA TGTGCCAGCAGTTGGACAGTAGAGACCCAGTACTTC.

This chain links TRBV10-3 with TRBJ2-4; the D is unclear. Trimming stripped 6 bases from V and 7 bases from J, with 10 bases between. There are 12 residues in the CDR3. Germline lookup yields CDR1 ENHRY and CDR2 SYGVKD. The CDR3 spells CAISLGGNIQYF. As DNA, the CDR3 is TGTGCCATCAGCTTGGGTGGGAACATTCAGTACTTC.

The gene calls are TRBV11-2 and TRBJ2-2, with D possibly matching TRBD2 (7 bases). V was trimmed by 7 bases and J by 2 bases, leaving 23 bases between them. Germline CDR1 reads SGHAT; CDR2 reads FQNNGV. CDR3 size: 18 residues. For the CDR3, the DNA is TGTGCCAGCACCCTAGGGGGGGGCCAGCAGGGTAACACCGGGGAGCTGTTTTTT. It encodes CASTLGGGQQGNTGELFF.

This clonotype appeared many times. The rearrangement links TRBV19 to TRBJ2-1; 8 bases agree with TRBD2. V lost 7 bases, J lost 0 bases, and 5 bases stayed unmatched. The CDR3 extends over 15 amino acids. Looked up from germline, CDR1 is LNHDA and CDR2 is SQIVND (reference sequence). This chain's CDR3 is CASKDSGTSYNEQFF. CDR3 in DNA: TGTGCCAGTAAGGATAGCGGGACCTCCTACAATGAGCAGTTCTTC.

This clonotype appeared many times. The chain recombines TRBV9 with TRBJ1-1; TRBD1 is a possible D gene (6 bases). CDR1 and CDR2 from the germline V gene are SGDLS and YYNGEE. The CDR3 length is 15 residues. The V and J ends lost 4 bases and 1 base respectively, with 14 bases between them. CDR3 nucleotides: TGTGCCAGCAGCTCCCCGGACAGATGGAACACTGAAGCTTTCTTT. Translation: CASSSPDRWNTEAFF.

The rearrangement joins TRBV28 to TRBJ2-3; the match to TRBD1 covers 7 bases. Trimming removed 2 bases from V and 7 bases from J; junction bases left unmatched: 12. Germline V gene data show CDR1 as MDHEN and CDR2 as SYDVKM. The CDR3 is 16 amino acids. The CDR3 loop is CASSLLSTGFFYTQYF. The CDR3 DNA reads as TGTGCCAGCAGTTTACTGTCGACAGGGTTTTTTTATACGCAGTATTTT.

This clonotype was detected only a few times. This chain uses TRBV20-1 with TRBJ2-3; 9 bases agree with TRBD2. Germline assignment: CDR1 DFQATT and CDR2 SNEGSKA (reference sequence). With V trimmed by 3 bases and J by 6 bases, 10 bases remained unmatched. This CDR3 contains 15 residues. CDR3 nucleotides: TGCAGTGCTAGGGGTTTAGCGGGAGTTTGGGATACGCAGTATTTT. Protein sequence: CSARGLAGVWDTQYF.

Here the CDR3 DNA reads TGTGCCAGCAGCCAAGAACCTAGCGGGAGGGGTGAGCAGTTCTTC. This sequence encodes CASSQEPSGRGEQFF. The rearrangement joins TRBV4-2 to TRBJ2-1; 12 bases fit TRBD2. This CDR3 is built from 15 residues. From germline, CDR1 is LGHNA and CDR2 YNFKEQ. V gave up 0 bases and J gave up 9 bases; unmatched junction bases: 3.